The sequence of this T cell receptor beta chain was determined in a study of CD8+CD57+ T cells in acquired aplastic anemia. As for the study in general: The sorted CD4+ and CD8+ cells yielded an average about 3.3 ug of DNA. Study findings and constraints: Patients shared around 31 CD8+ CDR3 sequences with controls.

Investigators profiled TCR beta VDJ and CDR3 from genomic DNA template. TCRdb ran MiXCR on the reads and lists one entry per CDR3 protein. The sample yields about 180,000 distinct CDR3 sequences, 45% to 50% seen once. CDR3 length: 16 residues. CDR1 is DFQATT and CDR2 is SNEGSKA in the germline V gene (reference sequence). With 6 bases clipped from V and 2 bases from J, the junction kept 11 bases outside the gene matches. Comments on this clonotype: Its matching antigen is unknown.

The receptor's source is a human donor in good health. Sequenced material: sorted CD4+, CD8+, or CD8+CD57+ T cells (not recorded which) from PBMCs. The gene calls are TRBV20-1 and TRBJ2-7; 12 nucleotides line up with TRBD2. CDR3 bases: TGCAGTGCAAGACTAGCGGGAGCGAAGATTGCCTACGAGCAGTACTTC. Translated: CSARLAGAKIAYEQYF.